Each of the 2 T cell receptor beta chains below was sequenced from the same sample in a study of early T cells in non-severe SARS-CoV-2 infection. TCRdb ran MiXCR on the 5' RACE reads and lists one entry per CDR3 protein. The sample consists of more than 55,000 distinct CDR3 sequences, about 12% of them appearing once. This material consisted of whole blood, taken at baseline. The receptors originated from an adult who was a healthcare worker with PCR-confirmed SARS-CoV-2 infection or an uninfected control (not recorded which).

In this sample, this clonotype turned up many times. The chain employs TRBV28 and TRBJ2-7; D remains ambiguous. V lost 6 bases and J lost 1, with 19 bases in between. Germline V gene data show CDR1 as MDHEN and CDR2 as SYDVKM. The CDR3 sequence is 16 residues long. CDR3 DNA: TGTGCCAGCAGCCCCCGAGCTGGGTCATGGTCCTACGAGCAGTACTTC. Its translation is CASSPRAGSWSYEQYF.

This clonotype has only a few counts. This rearrangement joins TRBV6-5 to TRBJ2-1; possible D gene TRBD2, 5 bases. V was clipped by 6 bases and J by 0 bases, with 9 bases between them. CDR3 length: 14 residues. Germline V gene data show CDR1 as MNHEY and CDR2 as SVGAGI. Written as DNA, the CDR3 is TGTGCCAGCAGACGAGGGAGCTCCTACAATGAGCAGTTCTTC. It translates to CASRRGSSYNEQFF.